The 8 T cell receptor beta chains reported below all come from one sample, sequenced in a study of T-cell memory formation after mild COVID-19. MiXCR, applied by TCRdb to the 5' RACE reads, yields one record per CDR3 protein. The repertoire holds a few hundred thousand distinct CDR3 sequences, with 20% to 25% as singletons. What was sequenced was PBMCs or a T cell subset sorted from them (not recorded which). The receptors come from a man between 18 and 29 years old who had mild COVID-19 (a few samples of this study predate the infection). Cell type and time point are not known.

V is TRBV5-1 and J is TRBJ1-1; unclear D gene. CDR1 is SGHRS, CDR2 YFSETQ, per germline. V lost 0 bases and J 1 base, leaving 7 bases between the germline ends. CDR3 length: 14 amino acids. In DNA form, the CDR3 reads TGCGCCAGCAGCTTGGACACTAGGAACACTGAAGCTTTCTTT. This codes for CASSLDTRNTEAFF.

This clonotype was seen only a few times. The rearrangement joins TRBV2 to TRBJ2-1; 13 nucleotides align to TRBD2. CDR1 SNHLY and CDR2 FYNNEI come from the germline V gene. The CDR3 extends over 18 amino acids. The V gene end was trimmed by 4 bases and the J gene end by 3 bases; junction bases not matched to a gene: 9. This chain's CDR3 is CASSGSGLAGVRYNEQFF. In DNA, the CDR3 is TGTGCCAGCAGTGGCTCCGGACTAGCGGGGGTCCGCTACAATGAGCAGTTCTTC.

This clonotype came up a few times. The chain has TRBV21-1 and TRBJ1-6; the D call in the table, TRBD1, was not verified against the DNA. TRBV21-1 is labeled a pseudogene. The CDR3 is made up of 14 amino acids. Written as DNA, the CDR3 is TGTGCCAGCACCCCGGACAGGGGGCGATCACCCCTCCACTTT. Amino acids: CASTPDRGRSPLHF.

The rearrangement joins TRBV20-1 to TRBJ2-2, with a weak D call TRBD1 (5 bases). V was cut by 4 bases and J by 4 bases, with 13 bases left in between. Germline values: CDR1 DFQATT, CDR2 SNEGSKA (reference sequence). This CDR3 spans 14 amino acids. The chain's CDR3 is CSATWQGGTGELFF. CDR3 nucleotides: TGCAGTGCTACGTGGCAGGGCGGCACCGGGGAGCTGTTTTTT.

This clonotype was picked up a small number of times. The DNA for the CDR3 is TGTGCCAGCCAGCGATTCCCACAGGGGGAGAACACTGAAGCTTTCTTT. It translates to CASQRFPQGENTEAFF. The chain employs TRBV19 and TRBJ1-1, with TRBD1 identical over 8 bases. The CDR3 runs 16 residues. Looked up from germline, CDR1 is LNHDA and CDR2 is SQIVND (reference sequence). The V segment lost 9 bases and the J segment 1 base; nucleotides outside the gene matches: 13. The complete variable domain, with remaining parts taken from reference TRBV19 and TRBJ1-1, reads DGGITQSPKYLFRKEGQNVTLSCEQNLNHDAMYWYRQDPGQGLRLIYYSQIVNDFQKGDIAEGYSVSREKKESFPLTVTSAQKNPTAFYLCASQRFPQGENTEAFFGQGTRLTVV.

The V call is TRBV12-3 or TRBV12-4, the J call TRBJ2-2; D unclear. CDR3 length equals 14 residues. The V end lost 4 bases, the J end lost 8 bases, and 14 bases lay between the germline ends. CDR3 in amino acids: CASSWTAIAGELFF. The CDR3 bases are TGTGCCAGCAGTTGGACCGCCATTGCAGGGGAGCTGTTTTTT.

This clonotype showed up just a few times. The chain uses TRBV7-6 and TRBJ1-1, with D possibly being TRBD1 (5 bases). The CDR3 sequence is 14 residues long. V gave up 0 bases and J gave up 4 bases, with 9 bases separating them. The germline V gene has CDR1 SGHVS and CDR2 FNYEAQ. This CDR3 reads CASSLAGGGTEAFF. The CDR3 DNA reads TGTGCCAGCAGCTTAGCTGGGGGAGGCACTGAAGCTTTCTTT. Together with reference TRBV7-6 and TRBJ1-1, the CDR3 gives the full variable domain: GAGVSQSPRYKVTKRGQDVALRCDPISGHVSLYWYRQALGQGPEFLTYFNYEAQQDKSGLPNDRFSAERPEGSISTLTIQRTEQRDSAMYRCASSLAGGGTEAFFGQGTRLTVV.

The CDR3 DNA reads as TGCAGTGCTAGCAACCCGTTGACAGCCACAGATACGCAGTATTTT. As protein: CSASNPLTATDTQYF. The chain couples TRBV20-1 to TRBJ2-3, with D possibly being TRBD1 (5 bases). The CDR3 has 15 residues. The V end lost 3 bases, the J end lost 2 bases, and 15 bases lay between the germline ends. The germline gives CDR1 DFQATT, CDR2 SNEGSKA (reference sequence).